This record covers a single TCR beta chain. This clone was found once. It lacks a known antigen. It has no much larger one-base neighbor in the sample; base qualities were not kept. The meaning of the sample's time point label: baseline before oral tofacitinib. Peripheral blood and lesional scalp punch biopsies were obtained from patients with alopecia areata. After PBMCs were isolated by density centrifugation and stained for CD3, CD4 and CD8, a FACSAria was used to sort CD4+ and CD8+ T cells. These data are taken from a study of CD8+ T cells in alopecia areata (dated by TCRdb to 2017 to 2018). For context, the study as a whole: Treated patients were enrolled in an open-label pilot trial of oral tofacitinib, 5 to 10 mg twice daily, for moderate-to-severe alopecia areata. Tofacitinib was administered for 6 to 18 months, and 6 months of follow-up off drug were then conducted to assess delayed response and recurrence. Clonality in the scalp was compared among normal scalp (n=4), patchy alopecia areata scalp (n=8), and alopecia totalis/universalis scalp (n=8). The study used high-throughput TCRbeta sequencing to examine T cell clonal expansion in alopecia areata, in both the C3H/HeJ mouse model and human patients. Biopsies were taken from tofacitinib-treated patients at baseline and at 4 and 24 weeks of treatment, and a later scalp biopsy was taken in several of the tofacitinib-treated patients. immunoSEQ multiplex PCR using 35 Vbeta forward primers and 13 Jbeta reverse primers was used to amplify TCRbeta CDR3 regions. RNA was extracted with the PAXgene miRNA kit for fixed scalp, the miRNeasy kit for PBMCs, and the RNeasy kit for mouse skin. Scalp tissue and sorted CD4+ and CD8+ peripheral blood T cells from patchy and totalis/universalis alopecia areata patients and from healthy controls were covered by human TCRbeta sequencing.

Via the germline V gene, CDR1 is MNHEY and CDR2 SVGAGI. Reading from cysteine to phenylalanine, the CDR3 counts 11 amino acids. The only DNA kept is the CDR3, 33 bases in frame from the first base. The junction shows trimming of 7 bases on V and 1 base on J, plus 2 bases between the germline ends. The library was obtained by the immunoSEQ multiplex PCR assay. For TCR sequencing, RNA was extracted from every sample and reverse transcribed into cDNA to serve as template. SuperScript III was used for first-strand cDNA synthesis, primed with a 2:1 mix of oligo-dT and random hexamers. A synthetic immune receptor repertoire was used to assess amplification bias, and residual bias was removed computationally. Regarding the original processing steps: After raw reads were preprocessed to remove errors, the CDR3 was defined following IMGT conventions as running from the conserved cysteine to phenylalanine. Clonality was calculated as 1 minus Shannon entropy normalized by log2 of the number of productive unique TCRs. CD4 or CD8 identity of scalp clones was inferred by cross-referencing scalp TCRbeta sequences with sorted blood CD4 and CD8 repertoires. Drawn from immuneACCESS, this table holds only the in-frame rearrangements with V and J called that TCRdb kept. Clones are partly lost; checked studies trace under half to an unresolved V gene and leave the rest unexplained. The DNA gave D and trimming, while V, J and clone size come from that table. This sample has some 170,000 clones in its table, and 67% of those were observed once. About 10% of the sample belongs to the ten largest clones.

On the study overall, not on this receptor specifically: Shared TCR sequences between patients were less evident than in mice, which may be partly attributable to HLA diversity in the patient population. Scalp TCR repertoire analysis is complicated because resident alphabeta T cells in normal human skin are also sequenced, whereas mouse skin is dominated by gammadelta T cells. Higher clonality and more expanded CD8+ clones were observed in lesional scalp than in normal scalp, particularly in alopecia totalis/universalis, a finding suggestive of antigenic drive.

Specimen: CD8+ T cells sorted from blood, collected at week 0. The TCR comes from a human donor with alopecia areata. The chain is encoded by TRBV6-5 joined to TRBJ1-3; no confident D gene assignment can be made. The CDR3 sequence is CASISGNTIYF. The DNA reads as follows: TGTGCCAGCATATCTGGAAACACCATATATTTT.